Detailed here is one T cell receptor beta chain. Those enrolled in Seattle joined during active infection and were followed longitudinally afterward. These data are taken from a study of blood T cell repertoires in COVID-19. Looking at the study overall: The United States, Italy and Spain provided the acute and convalescent COVID-19 samples.

The length of the CDR3 is 12 residues. CDR1 and CDR2 from the germline V gene are SGHNT and YENEEA. V lost 10 bases and J lost 3, with 13 bases in between. As originally analysed: From reference gene primer amplification, estimates of nucleated cell counts were derived. Sequencing used immunoSEQ multiplex PCR; TCRdb keeps in-frame clones, though not all of them. V and J calls and clone size follow that table, whereas D and trimming were derived from the DNA. The sample contains 180,000 or so clones, under 90% of which appear only once. The TCR sequence derives from a woman between 70 and 85 years old with COVID-19, enrolled during active disease. Sequencing was performed on peripheral blood. The chain recombines TRBV11-3 with TRBJ2-7; D is possibly TRBD1 (6 bases). CDR3 nucleotides: TGTGCCAAACCACAGGGAAACTACGAGCAGTACTTC. Its translation: CAKPQGNYEQYF.